The source of this T cell receptor beta chain is a study of blood T cells in healthy people across ages. Alongside a J-beta primer mix, a sample-barcoded 5' primer served in a second PCR lasting about 7 to 11 cycles. MiXCR, run by TCRdb on the 5' RACE reads, gives a single entry per CDR3 protein. The data contain 2 million or so distinct CDR3 sequences, about 49% of them singletons. CDR1 LGHDT and CDR2 YNNKEL come from the germline V gene (reference sequence). There are 14 residues in the CDR3. Unmatched junction bases numbered 9, after V lost 4 bases and J lost 7 bases. The clonotype comes from a woman in her thirties or forties in good health. The chain is built from TRBV3-1 and TRBJ1-2, with 7 positions matching TRBD1. The source material was blood. Here the CDR3 DNA reads TGTGCCAGCAGCCGGGACAGCGGTTCCGGTGGCTACACCTTC. As protein: CASSRDSGSGGYTF.